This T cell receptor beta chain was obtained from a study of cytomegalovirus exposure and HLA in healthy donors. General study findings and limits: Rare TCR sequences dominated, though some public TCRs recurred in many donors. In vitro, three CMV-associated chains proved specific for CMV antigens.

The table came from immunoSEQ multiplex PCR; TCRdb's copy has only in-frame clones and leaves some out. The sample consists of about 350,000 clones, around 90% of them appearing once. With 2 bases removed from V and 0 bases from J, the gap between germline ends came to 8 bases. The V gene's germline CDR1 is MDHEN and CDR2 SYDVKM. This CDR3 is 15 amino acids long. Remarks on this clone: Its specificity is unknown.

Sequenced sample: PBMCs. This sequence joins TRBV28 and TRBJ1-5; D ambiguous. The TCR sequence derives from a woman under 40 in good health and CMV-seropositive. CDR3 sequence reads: CASSLRQYSNQPQHF. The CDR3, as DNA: TGTGCCAGCAGTTTAAGGCAGTATAGCAATCAGCCCCAGCATTTT.